The sequence of this TCR beta chain was determined in a study of blood T cell repertoires in COVID-19. The table came from immunoSEQ multiplex PCR; TCRdb's copy has only in-frame clones and leaves some out. In the table there are about 200,000 clones, roughly 90% of which are singletons. V lost 5 bases, J lost 2 bases, and 17 bases lay in between. The germline V gene encodes CDR1 SGHTS and CDR2 YDEGEE. CDR3 size: 16 residues. The chain recombines TRBV5-8 with TRBJ2-1; D unresolved. Input material: peripheral blood. The sequence was obtained from a man aged 50-59 years with COVID-19, enrolled during active disease. Written as DNA, the CDR3 is TGTGCCAGCAGTAAAAGTGCGGAGAAGGCCTACAATGAGCAGTTCTTC. It is translated as CASSKSAEKAYNEQFF.